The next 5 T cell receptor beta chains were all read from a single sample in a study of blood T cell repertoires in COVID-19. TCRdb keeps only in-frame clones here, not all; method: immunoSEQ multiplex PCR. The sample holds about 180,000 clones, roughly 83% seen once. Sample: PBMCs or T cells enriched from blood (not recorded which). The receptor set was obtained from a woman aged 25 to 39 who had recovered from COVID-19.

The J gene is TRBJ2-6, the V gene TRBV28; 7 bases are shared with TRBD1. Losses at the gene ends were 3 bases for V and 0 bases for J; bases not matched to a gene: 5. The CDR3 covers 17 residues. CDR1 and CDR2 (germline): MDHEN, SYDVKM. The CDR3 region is CASSFSQGRSGANVLTF. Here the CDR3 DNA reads TGTGCCAGCAGTTTCTCACAGGGGCGCTCTGGGGCCAACGTCCTGACTTTC.

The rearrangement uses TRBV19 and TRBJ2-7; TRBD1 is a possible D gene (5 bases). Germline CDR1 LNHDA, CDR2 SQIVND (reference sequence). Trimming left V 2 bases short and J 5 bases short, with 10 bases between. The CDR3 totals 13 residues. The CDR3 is CASSIPGNDEQYF. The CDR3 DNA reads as TGTGCCAGTAGTATACCAGGGAACGACGAGCAGTACTTC.

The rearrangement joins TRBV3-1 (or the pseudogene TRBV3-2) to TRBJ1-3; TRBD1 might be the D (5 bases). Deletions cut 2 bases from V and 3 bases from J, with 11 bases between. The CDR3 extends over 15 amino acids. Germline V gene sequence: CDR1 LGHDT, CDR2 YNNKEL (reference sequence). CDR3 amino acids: CASSQFQGSGNTIYF. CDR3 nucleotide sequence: TGTGCCAGCAGCCAATTCCAGGGTAGTGGAAACACCATATATTTT.

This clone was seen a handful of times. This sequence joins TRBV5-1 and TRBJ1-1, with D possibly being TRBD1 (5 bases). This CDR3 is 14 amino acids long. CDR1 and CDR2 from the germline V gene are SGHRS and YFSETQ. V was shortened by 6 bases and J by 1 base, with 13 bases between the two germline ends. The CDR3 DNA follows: TGCGCCAGCAACGGGGGGGATTCGAACACTGAAGCTTTCTTT. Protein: CASNGGDSNTEAFF.

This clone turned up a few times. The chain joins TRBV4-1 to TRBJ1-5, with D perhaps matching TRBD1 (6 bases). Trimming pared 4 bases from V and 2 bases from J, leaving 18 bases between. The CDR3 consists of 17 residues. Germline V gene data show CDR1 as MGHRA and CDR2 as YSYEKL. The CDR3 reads CASSPVSGVIGNQPQHF. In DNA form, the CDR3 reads TGCGCCAGCAGCCCAGTATCAGGGGTTATTGGCAATCAGCCCCAGCATTTT.